The 15 T cell receptor beta chains given below trace back to one sample, sequenced in a study of cytomegalovirus exposure and HLA in healthy donors. 13 Jbeta primers and 60 Vbeta primers were used for the PCR. Data came from immunoSEQ multiplex PCR; TCRdb stores just in-frame clones and leaves some out. Of about 130,000 clones in the sample, more than 9.5% were seen once. The sample consisted of PBMCs. The receptors stem from a man aged 45-60 years in good health and CMV-seronegative.

CDR3 sequence (DNA): TGTGCCAGCAGGACCGGGACTAGCGGGTTCTACGAGCAGTACTTC. Protein sequence: CASRTGTSGFYEQYF. The chain uses TRBV6-5 and TRBJ2-7, with TRBD2 identical over 12 bases. The germline gives CDR1 MNHEY, CDR2 SVGAGI. The CDR3 has 15 residues. The V segment lost 6 bases and the J segment 3 bases; nucleotides outside the gene matches: 6.

Turning to this clone: The sample has other DNA sequences that encode this CDR3 too. The rearrangement joins TRBV30 to TRBJ2-7; possibly TRBD1 for D (6 bases). Trimming left V 0 bases short and J 2 bases short, with 11 bases between. From germline, CDR1 is GTSNPN and CDR2 SVGIG (reference sequence). The CDR3 runs to 14 residues. CDR3 residues: CAWSVDRRAYEQYF. The CDR3 bases are TGTGCCTGGAGTGTAGACAGGCGGGCCTACGAGCAGTACTTC.

The chain has TRBV6-6 and TRBJ1-5; TRBD1 is a possible D gene (6 bases). Germline V gives CDR1 MNHNY, CDR2 SVGAGI (reference sequence). The CDR3 is 16 amino acids. Trimming cost V 2 bases and J 2 bases, with 13 bases left between them. The CDR3 loop is CASSYQRGGGNQPQHF. Written as DNA, the CDR3 is TGTGCCAGCAGTTACCAACGGGGGGGCGGCAATCAGCCCCAGCATTTT.

This clone showed up just a few times. The J gene is TRBJ1-1, the V gene TRBV7-3, with 8 bases identical to TRBD1. Germline CDR1 is SGHTA and CDR2 is FQGTGA. The CDR3 runs 14 residues. Trimming cost V 5 bases and J 4 bases; bases outside gene matches: 6. CDR3 loop: CASSQDRGSTEAFF. The DNA of the CDR3 is TGTGCCAGCAGCCAAGACAGGGGCAGCACTGAAGCTTTCTTT.

CDR3 nucleotide sequence: TGTGCCAGCAACCAGGGGGCACGCTACGAGCAGTACTTC. Amino acids: CASNQGARYEQYF. The chain combines TRBV6-1 with TRBJ2-7; 8 bases agree with TRBD1. Germline assignment: CDR1 MNHNS and CDR2 SASEGT. V lost 7 bases, J lost 3 bases, and 5 bases stayed unmatched. The CDR3 extends over 13 amino acids.

This clone appeared a few times. The V call is TRBV5-1, the J call TRBJ2-5, with 10 positions matching TRBD2. The CDR3 loop spans 17 amino acids. The germline CDR1 and CDR2 sequences are SGHRS and YFSETQ. Unmatched junction bases numbered 14, after V lost 4 bases and J lost 5 bases. The CDR3 DNA sequence: TGCGCCAGCAGCGAACATGCAAGCGGGGGGGCCCTTGAGACCCAGTACTTC. Translation: CASSEHASGGALETQYF.

Concerning this clone itself: Other DNA sequences of this sample code for an identical CDR3. This chain connects TRBV30 to TRBJ1-5; 10 bases match TRBD1. The CDR3 extends over 14 amino acids. Germline-derived CDR1 and CDR2 are GTSNPN and SVGIG (reference sequence). V lost 1 base and J lost 4; bases outside the gene matches: 1. CDR3 bases: TGTGCCTGGAGTGGGACAGGGGGGAATCAGCCCCAGCATTTT. Its protein product is CAWSGTGGNQPQHF.

This rearrangement joins TRBV9 to TRBJ2-2; possible D gene TRBD2, 5 bases. The V end lost 0 bases, the J end lost 4 bases, and 13 bases lay between the germline ends. Germline CDR1 reads SGDLS; CDR2 reads YYNGEE. This CDR3 contains 16 residues. CDR3 loop: CASSVGGIMSTGELFF. The CDR3 DNA reads TGTGCCAGCAGCGTAGGAGGGATAATGTCCACCGGGGAGCTGTTTTTT. Full variable domain (rest looked up from reference TRBV9 and TRBJ2-2): DSGVTQTPKHLITATGQRVTLRCSPRSGDLSVYWYQQSLDQGLQFLIQYYNGEERAKGNILERFSAQQFPDLHSELNLSSLELGDSALYFCASSVGGIMSTGELFFGEGSRLTVL.

The table lists this clone with a few counts. The chain joins TRBV7-2 to TRBJ2-7; the match to TRBD1 covers 11 bases. Germline CDR1 reads SGHTA; CDR2 reads FQGNSA. V lost 6 bases and J lost 4; bases outside the gene matches: 11. This CDR3 spans 16 amino acids. The CDR3 coding sequence is TGTGCCAGCAGGAGACCGGGACAGGGGGGCTTATACGAGCAGTACTTC. Its translation is CASRRPGQGGLYEQYF.

This chain links TRBV6-4 with TRBJ2-2; maybe TRBD1 (5 bases). Germline V CDR1 and CDR2: MRHNA, SNTAGT. The CDR3 extends over 14 amino acids. V lost 2 bases to trimming and J lost 6 bases, with 10 bases between them. The CDR3 region has the DNA TGTGCCAGCAGTGACGACAGCTCCCCCGGGGAGCTGTTTTTT. Translation gives CASSDDSSPGELFF.

The J gene is TRBJ1-1, the V gene TRBV6-1, with D hard to call. The CDR3 runs 12 residues. V was shortened by 7 bases and J by 2 bases, with 8 bases between the two germline ends. From germline, CDR1 is MNHNS and CDR2 SASEGT. CDR3 region: CASKSGNTEAFF. The CDR3 DNA sequence: TGTGCCAGCAAATCAGGTAACACTGAAGCTTTCTTT.

The chain recombines TRBV6-5 with TRBJ1-1, with D unclear. CDR1 and CDR2 (germline): MNHEY, SVGAGI. This CDR3 has 14 amino acids. Trimming took 7 bases from V and 2 from J, leaving 14 bases between them. CDR3 sequence (DNA): TGTGCCAGCACACTTTTTGGCGGCAACACTGAAGCTTTCTTT. Translated, it gives CASTLFGGNTEAFF.

J is TRBJ1-1 and V is TRBV30; D is perhaps TRBD1 (6 bases). The CDR3 sequence is 15 residues long. Germline values: CDR1 GTSNPN, CDR2 SVGIG (reference sequence). Deletions cut 3 bases from V and 7 bases from J, with 21 bases between. For the CDR3, the DNA is TGTGCCTGGAGCGAATCGTGGGCAGGGGATGTTGAAGCTTTCTTT. It translates to CAWSESWAGDVEAFF.

Note on this clone: This same CDR3 is encoded by further DNA sequences in the sample. The V and J genes are TRBV11-3 and TRBJ1-1; D possibly corresponds to TRBD1 (5 bases). This CDR3 comprises 13 residues. Per germline, CDR1 SGHNT and CDR2 YENEEA. V gave up 5 bases and J gave up 1 base, with 8 bases separating them. The CDR3 loop is CASSLGGNTEAFF. In nucleotides, the CDR3 is TGTGCCAGCAGCCTGGGGGGGAACACTGAAGCTTTCTTT.

The chain carries TRBV30 and TRBJ2-5; 10 bases are a match to TRBD1. Germline CDR1 reads GTSNPN; CDR2 reads SVGIG (reference sequence). The CDR3 runs 16 residues. Losses at the gene ends were 4 bases for V and 1 base for J; bases not matched to a gene: 9. The CDR3 spells CAWTPGWDRGQETQYF. The CDR3 DNA is TGTGCCTGGACCCCGGGGTGGGACAGGGGCCAAGAGACCCAGTACTTC.